These 27 T cell receptor beta chains were sequenced from one sample in a study of T cell repertoires in cytomegalovirus infection. A single record per CDR3 protein comes from TCRdb applying MiXCR to the reads. This sample carries some 220,000 distinct CDR3 sequences, 9% to 15% of them seen once, and the ten largest clones take 1.5% to 2%. The sample taken for sequencing was PBMCs. The receptors were gathered from a human donor in good health (CMV status not recorded). Some clones in this sample may be carry-over from other donors' samples.

This clonotype came up many times. V gene TRBV5-1 combines with J gene TRBJ2-7; D gene ambiguous. Trimming cost V 0 bases and J 2 bases, with 9 bases left between them. There are 14 residues in the CDR3. Germline lookup yields CDR1 SGHRS and CDR2 YFSETQ. The DNA for the CDR3 is TGCGCCAGCAGCTTGGAGAGTCAGGCCTACGAGCAGTACTTC. It translates to CASSLESQAYEQYF.

This clonotype occurred many times. The rearrangement joins TRBV7-2 to TRBJ1-1; D might be TRBD1 (6 bases). This CDR3 is 14 amino acids long. Trimming shortened V by 1 base and J by 5 bases, and 11 bases separated the two germline ends. Germline CDR1 and CDR2: SGHTA and FQGNSA. The CDR3: CASSLESRGTEAFF. For the CDR3, the DNA is TGTGCCAGCAGCTTAGAGAGTAGGGGGACTGAAGCTTTCTTT. The complete variable domain, with remaining parts taken from reference TRBV7-2 and TRBJ1-1, reads GAGVSQSPSNKVTEKGKDVELRCDPISGHTALYWYRQSLGQGLEFLIYFQGNSAPDKSGLPSDRFSAERTGGSVSTLTIQRTQQEDSAVYLCASSLESRGTEAFFGQGTRLTVV.

The gene calls are TRBV19 and TRBJ2-4; a possible D gene is TRBD1 (6 bases). There are 17 residues in the CDR3. CDR1 and CDR2 from the germline V gene are LNHDA and SQIVND (reference sequence). Trimming removed 0 bases from V and 4 bases from J, with 16 bases in between. The CDR3 nucleotides read TGTGCCAGTAGTATAGATAGAGGCGGACAGCCTAAAAACATTCAGTACTTC. Protein product: CASSIDRGGQPKNIQYF.

This clonotype occurred many times. The V gene is TRBV12-3 or TRBV12-4, the J gene TRBJ2-1; 8 nucleotides agree with TRBD1. The CDR3 consists of 16 residues. Germline trimming cut 2 bases from V and 0 bases from J; bases unmatched to any gene: 3. The DNA of the CDR3 is TGTGCCAGCAGTTTATGGACAGGGAGCTCCTACAATGAGCAGTTCTTC. Amino acid sequence: CASSLWTGSSYNEQFF.

The V gene is TRBV29-1, the J gene TRBJ1-1; D call uncertain. The CDR3 covers 13 residues. The germline V and J ends were trimmed by 2 bases and 11 bases, with 18 bases remaining between them. The germline V gene has CDR1 SQVTM and CDR2 ANQGSEA. In nucleotides, the CDR3 is TGCAGCGTTGAATGGGCAGAAGCCTCTTCGGCTTTCTTT. It is translated as CSVEWAEASSAFF.

The chain carries TRBV2 and TRBJ2-7; D is ambiguous. Germline assignment: CDR1 SNHLY and CDR2 FYNNEI. V lost 2 bases to trimming and J lost 3 bases, with 11 bases between them. The CDR3 spans 14 residues. CDR3 in amino acids: CASSENLSSYEQYF. CDR3 nucleotide sequence: TGTGCCAGCAGTGAAAACCTAAGCAGCTACGAGCAGTACTTC.

Ten or more counts support this clonotype. The J gene is TRBJ1-2, the V gene TRBV11-2; D might be TRBD1 (6 bases). There are 13 residues in the CDR3. Germline loops: CDR1 SGHAT, CDR2 FQNNGV. V lost 6 bases to trimming and J lost 6 bases, with 14 bases between them. The CDR3, as DNA: TGTGCCAGCAGTTCCCGGACAGTTAATGGCTACACCTTC. Protein: CASSSRTVNGYTF.

This clonotype occurred many times. The chain carries TRBV7-2 and TRBJ2-3; D unclear. CDR3 length equals 15 residues. Per germline, CDR1 SGHTA and CDR2 FQGNSA. V was cut by 7 bases and J by 0 bases, with 14 bases left in between. The CDR3: CASTNPLSSTDTQYF. CDR3 sequence (DNA): TGTGCCAGCACCAACCCCCTCTCTAGCACAGATACGCAGTATTTT. Looking up the rest from reference TRBV7-2 and TRBJ2-3 gives the full variable domain: GAGVSQSPSNKVTEKGKDVELRCDPISGHTALYWYRQSLGQGLEFLIYFQGNSAPDKSGLPSDRFSAERTGGSVSTLTIQRTQQEDSAVYLCASTNPLSSTDTQYFGPGTRLTVL.

The table lists this clonotype with many counts. The gene calls are TRBV20-1 and TRBJ2-7; 7 bases align to TRBD1. Trimming at V came to 0 bases and at J to 2 bases, leaving 4 bases not matched to a gene. The CDR3 is 14 residues long. Germline V gene sequence: CDR1 DFQATT, CDR2 SNEGSKA (reference sequence). CDR3 nucleotides: TGCAGTGCTAGAGATCACAGGGGCACCTACGAGCAGTACTTC. This translates into CSARDHRGTYEQYF.

V usage is TRBV27 and J usage is TRBJ2-3; 9 bases map to TRBD2. V trimming: 6 bases; J trimming: 5 bases; junction bases outside the gene matches: 9. The CDR3 length is 15 residues. From germline, CDR1 is MNHEY and CDR2 SMNVEV (reference sequence). CDR3 loop: CASSATGLAIDTQYF. DNA of the CDR3: TGTGCCAGCAGCGCCACGGGACTAGCTATAGATACGCAGTATTTT.

In this sample, this clonotype turned up many times. V and J are TRBV6-2 or TRBV6-3 and TRBJ1-1; D may be TRBD1 (5 bases). Germline V gene lookup returns CDR1 MNHEY and CDR2 SVGEGT. The germline V and J ends were trimmed by 6 bases and 1 base, with 15 bases remaining between them. The CDR3 has 15 residues. CDR3 residues: CASSHRGAGNTEAFF. CDR3 DNA sequence: TGTGCCAGCAGCCACAGAGGGGCCGGGAACACTGAAGCTTTCTTT.

This clonotype has more than one count but fewer than ten. This chain connects TRBV20-1 to TRBJ2-3; TRBD2 matches at 8 bases. The CDR3 spans 15 residues. The trim removed 2 bases at V and 4 bases at J, leaving 8 bases unmatched. Germline values: CDR1 DFQATT, CDR2 SNEGSKA (reference sequence). In nucleotides, the CDR3 is TGCAGTGCTAGATGGTCGGGGGGGCCCCCAGATACGCAGTATTTT. Amino acids: CSARWSGGPPDTQYF.

This clonotype showed up just a few times. The genes are TRBV14 and TRBJ2-4; 10 nucleotides match TRBD2. Germline values: CDR1 SGHDN, CDR2 FVKESK. The CDR3 runs to 18 residues. V lost 0 bases, J lost 6 bases, and 11 bases stayed unmatched. CDR3 coding DNA: TGTGCCAGCAGCCAAGACGGGACTAGCGCGCAACTAGGAAACATTCAGTACTTC. Translation gives CASSQDGTSAQLGNIQYF.

The genes are TRBV20-1 and TRBJ2-1; 7 positions match TRBD1. Germline lookup yields CDR1 DFQATT and CDR2 SNEGSKA (reference sequence). CDR3 length equals 17 residues. With 0 bases clipped from V and 5 bases from J, the junction kept 13 bases outside the gene matches. The CDR3 DNA reads TGCAGTGCTAGAGATAAAAAAAGGGGGCCAGGGGACAATGAGCAGTTCTTC. Translation gives CSARDKKRGPGDNEQFF.

The chain couples TRBV24-1 to TRBJ2-3; D is unclear. This CDR3 spans 13 amino acids. Trimming removed 9 bases from V and 0 bases from J, with 9 bases in between. CDR1 is KGHDR, CDR2 SFDVKD, per germline. The CDR3 here is CATAPRSTDTQYF. The CDR3 nucleotides are TGTGCCACCGCCCCTCGGAGCACAGATACGCAGTATTTT.

This clonotype has a count of ten or more. The chain couples TRBV4-3 to TRBJ2-7, with TRBD1 identical over 7 bases. The CDR3 consists of 14 residues. Looked up from germline, CDR1 is LGHNA and CDR2 is YSLEER. Trimming at V came to 4 bases and at J to 0 bases, leaving 3 bases not matched to a gene. This CDR3 is CASSRDSFSYEQYF. As DNA, the CDR3 is TGCGCCAGCAGCCGGGACAGCTTCTCCTACGAGCAGTACTTC.

This clonotype was recorded many times. The chain has TRBV7-2 and TRBJ1-1; perhaps TRBD1 as D (6 bases). The germline CDR1 and CDR2 sequences are SGHTA and FQGNSA. There are 13 residues in the CDR3. V was trimmed by 5 bases and J by 7 bases, leaving 14 bases between them. CDR3: CASSDRLRLEAFF. The CDR3 DNA reads as TGTGCCAGCAGCGACAGGTTACGCCTTGAAGCTTTCTTT.

This clonotype was picked up many times. The rearrangement links TRBV19 to TRBJ2-2, with a tentative D call TRBD2 (5 bases). V dropped 5 bases and J dropped 7 bases, with 14 bases sitting between them. This CDR3 spans 14 amino acids. From germline, CDR1 is LNHDA and CDR2 SQIVND (reference sequence). The CDR3 protein is CASSSWTLDGELFF. For the CDR3, the DNA is TGTGCCAGTAGTTCGTGGACTTTGGACGGGGAGCTGTTTTTT.

At least ten counts were recorded for this clonotype. The V and J genes are TRBV19 and TRBJ1-2, with D unclear. The CDR3 totals 13 residues. Looked up from germline, CDR1 is LNHDA and CDR2 is SQIVND (reference sequence). V shed 5 bases and J shed 8 bases, with 15 bases lying between them. The CDR3 sequence is CASSQGFRWGYTF. The CDR3 coding sequence is TGTGCCAGTAGTCAAGGGTTTCGATGGGGCTACACCTTC.

A few counts support this clonotype. The V and J genes are TRBV20-1 and TRBJ2-7; possibly TRBD1 for D (6 bases). Germline V gene sequence: CDR1 DFQATT, CDR2 SNEGSKA (reference sequence). The CDR3 sequence is 15 residues long. With 6 bases removed from V and 3 bases from J, the gap between germline ends came to 21 bases. This CDR3 reads CSAQGTGGIGYEQYF. The CDR3 region has the DNA TGCAGTGCCCAGGGGACGGGTGGAATAGGCTACGAGCAGTACTTC.

This clonotype was found a few times. This rearrangement joins TRBV5-4 to TRBJ2-7; 8 positions agree with TRBD2. The CDR3 is 16 amino acids. J gave up 7 bases and V 4 bases, and 16 bases lay outside the gene matches. CDR1 and CDR2 (germline): SGHNT, YYREEE (reference sequence). The CDR3 is CASSRPMSGGMEEQYF. DNA for the CDR3: TGTGCCAGCAGCCGGCCCATGAGCGGGGGAATGGAGGAGCAGTACTTC.

The V gene is TRBV7-6, the J gene TRBJ1-1, with 10 bases identical to TRBD1. This CDR3 is 17 amino acids long. The V gene end was trimmed by 2 bases and the J gene end by 1 base; junction bases not matched to a gene: 7. Per the germline V gene, CDR1 is SGHVS and CDR2 is FNYEAQ. CDR3 nucleotides: TGTGCCAGCAGCTTACTCCAGGGACAGGGGTCGAACACTGAAGCTTTCTTT. Translated, it gives CASSLLQGQGSNTEAFF.

This clonotype was picked up a small number of times. V is TRBV30 and J is TRBJ1-1, with D perhaps matching TRBD1 (5 bases). CDR1 is GTSNPN and CDR2 is SVGIG in the germline V gene (reference sequence). The CDR3 is made up of 14 amino acids. V shed 2 bases and J shed 0 bases, with 10 bases lying between them. This CDR3 is CAWSSTAMNTEAFF. CDR3 sequence (DNA): TGTGCCTGGAGTTCGACAGCCATGAACACTGAAGCTTTCTTT.

The chain employs TRBV2 and TRBJ2-5; tentatively, D is TRBD2 (6 bases). The CDR3 loop spans 14 amino acids. Germline values: CDR1 SNHLY, CDR2 FYNNEI. The V gene lost 3 bases and the J gene lost 1 base, with 9 bases spanning the gap. In DNA form, the CDR3 reads TGTGCCAGCAGTGACCGGGACTTCCAAGAGACCCAGTACTTC. Protein: CASSDRDFQETQYF.

Ten or more counts support this clonotype. This chain uses TRBV7-3 with TRBJ2-1, with 12 bases that match TRBD2. Germline-derived CDR1 and CDR2 are SGHTA and FQGTGA. After removal of 4 bases from V and 7 bases from J, the junction contained 17 bases not matched to a gene. The CDR3 covers 19 residues. In DNA, the CDR3 is TGTGCCAGCAGCTCCGGCCGGCTAGCGGGAGGGTTGCGCTCTAATGAGCAGTTCTTC. Translation: CASSSGRLAGGLRSNEQFF.

The V call is TRBV12-3 or TRBV12-4, the J call TRBJ1-3; D uncertain. This CDR3 has 13 residues. V was clipped by 2 bases and J by 7 bases, with 9 bases between them. CDR3 protein: CASSLNVENTIYF. CDR3 bases: TGTGCCAGCAGTTTAAACGTGGAGAACACCATATATTTT.

This clonotype was counted many times. The chain has TRBV7-2 and TRBJ1-1; 11 nucleotides align to TRBD1. The germline gives CDR1 SGHTA, CDR2 FQGNSA. V lost 3 bases to trimming and J lost 10 bases; unmatched junction nucleotides: 10. The CDR3 loop spans 15 amino acids. CDR3 amino acids: CASSFGQGAPGLAFF. CDR3 in DNA: TGTGCCAGCAGCTTCGGACAGGGGGCTCCCGGGTTAGCTTTCTTT.